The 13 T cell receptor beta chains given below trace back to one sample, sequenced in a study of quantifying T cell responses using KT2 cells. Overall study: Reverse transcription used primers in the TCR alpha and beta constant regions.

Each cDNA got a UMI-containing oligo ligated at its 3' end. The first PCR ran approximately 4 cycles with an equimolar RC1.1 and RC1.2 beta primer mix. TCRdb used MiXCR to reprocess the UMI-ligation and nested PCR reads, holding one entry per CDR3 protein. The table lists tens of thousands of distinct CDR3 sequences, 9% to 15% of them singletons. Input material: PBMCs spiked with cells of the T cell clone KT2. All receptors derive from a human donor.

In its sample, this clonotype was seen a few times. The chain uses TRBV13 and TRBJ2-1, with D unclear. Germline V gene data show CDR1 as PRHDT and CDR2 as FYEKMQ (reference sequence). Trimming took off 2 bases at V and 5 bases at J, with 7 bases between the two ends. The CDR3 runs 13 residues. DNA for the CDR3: TGTGCCAGCAGCTTAAGGGCCAACAATGAGCAGTTCTTC. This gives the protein CASSLRANNEQFF.

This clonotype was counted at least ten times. CDR3 sequence reads: CASSTYPASGPPYEQYF. The CDR3 DNA reads TGTGCCAGCAGCACTTACCCGGCTAGCGGGCCTCCCTACGAGCAGTACTTC. The chain has TRBV21-1 and TRBJ2-7; TRBD2 was called by the table and not checked on the DNA. TRBV21-1 is flagged as a pseudogene. This CDR3 contains 17 residues.

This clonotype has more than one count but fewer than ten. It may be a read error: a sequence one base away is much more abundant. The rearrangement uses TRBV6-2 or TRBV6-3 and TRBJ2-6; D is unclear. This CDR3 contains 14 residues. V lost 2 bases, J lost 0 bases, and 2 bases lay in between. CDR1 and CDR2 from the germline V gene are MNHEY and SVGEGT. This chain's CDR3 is CASSYNSGANVLTF. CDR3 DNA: TGTGCCAGCAGTTACAACTCTGGGGCCAACGTCCTGACTTTC.

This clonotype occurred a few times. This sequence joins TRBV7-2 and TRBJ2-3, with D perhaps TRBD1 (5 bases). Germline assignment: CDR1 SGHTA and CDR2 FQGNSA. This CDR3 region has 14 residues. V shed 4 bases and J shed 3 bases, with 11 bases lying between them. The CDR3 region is CASSYGHSTDTQYF. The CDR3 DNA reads TGTGCCAGCAGCTACGGACATTCGACAGATACGCAGTATTTT.

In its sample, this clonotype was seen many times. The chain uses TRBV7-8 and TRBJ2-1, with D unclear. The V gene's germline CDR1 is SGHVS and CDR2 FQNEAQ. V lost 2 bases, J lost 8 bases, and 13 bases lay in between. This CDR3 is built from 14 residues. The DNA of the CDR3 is TGTGCCAGCAGCTTATATAGCCGTGGGGATGAGCAGTTCTTC. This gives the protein CASSLYSRGDEQFF.

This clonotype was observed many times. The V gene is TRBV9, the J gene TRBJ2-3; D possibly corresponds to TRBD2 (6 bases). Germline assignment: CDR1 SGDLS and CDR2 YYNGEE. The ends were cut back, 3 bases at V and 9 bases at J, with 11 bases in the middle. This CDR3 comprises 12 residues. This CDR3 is CASSEGGVTQYF. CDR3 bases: TGTGCCAGCAGCGAGGGCGGGGTAACGCAGTATTTT.

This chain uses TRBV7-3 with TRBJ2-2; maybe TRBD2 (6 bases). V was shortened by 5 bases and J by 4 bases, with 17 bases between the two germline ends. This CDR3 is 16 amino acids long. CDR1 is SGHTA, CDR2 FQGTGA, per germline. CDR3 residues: CASSPDGGVGTGELFF. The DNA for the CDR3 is TGTGCCAGCAGCCCGGACGGGGGAGTCGGCACCGGGGAGCTGTTTTTT.

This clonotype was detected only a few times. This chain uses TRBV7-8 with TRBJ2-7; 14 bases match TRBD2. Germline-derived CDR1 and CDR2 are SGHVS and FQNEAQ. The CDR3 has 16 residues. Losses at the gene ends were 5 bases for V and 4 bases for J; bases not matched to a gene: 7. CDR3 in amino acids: CASSRLAGGNLYEQYF. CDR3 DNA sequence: TGTGCCAGCAGCCGACTAGCGGGGGGGAATTTGTACGAGCAGTACTTC.

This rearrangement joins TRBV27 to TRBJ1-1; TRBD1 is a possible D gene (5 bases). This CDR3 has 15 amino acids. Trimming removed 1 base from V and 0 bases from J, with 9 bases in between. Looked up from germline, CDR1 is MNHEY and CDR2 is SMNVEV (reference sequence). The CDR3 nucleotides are TGTGCCAGCAGTTTATACTGGGGGATGAACACTGAAGCTTTCTTT. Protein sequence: CASSLYWGMNTEAFF.

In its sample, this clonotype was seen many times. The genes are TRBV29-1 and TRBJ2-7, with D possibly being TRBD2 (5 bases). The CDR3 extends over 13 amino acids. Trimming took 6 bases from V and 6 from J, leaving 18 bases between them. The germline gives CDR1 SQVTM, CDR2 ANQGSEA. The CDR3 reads CSVRTEAVREQYF. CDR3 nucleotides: TGCAGCGTCAGGACGGAGGCCGTCCGCGAGCAGTACTTC.

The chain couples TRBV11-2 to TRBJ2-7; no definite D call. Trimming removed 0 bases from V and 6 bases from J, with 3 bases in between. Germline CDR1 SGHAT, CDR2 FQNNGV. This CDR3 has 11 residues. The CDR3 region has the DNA TGTGCCAGCAGCTTAGATGTCGAGCAGTACTTC. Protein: CASSLDVEQYF.

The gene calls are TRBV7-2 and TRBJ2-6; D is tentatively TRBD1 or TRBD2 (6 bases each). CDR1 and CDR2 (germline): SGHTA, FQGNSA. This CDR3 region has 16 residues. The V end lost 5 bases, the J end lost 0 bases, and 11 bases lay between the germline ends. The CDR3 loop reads CASSPKGGSGANVLTF. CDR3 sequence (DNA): TGTGCCAGCAGCCCGAAGGGGGGCTCTGGGGCCAACGTCCTGACTTTC.

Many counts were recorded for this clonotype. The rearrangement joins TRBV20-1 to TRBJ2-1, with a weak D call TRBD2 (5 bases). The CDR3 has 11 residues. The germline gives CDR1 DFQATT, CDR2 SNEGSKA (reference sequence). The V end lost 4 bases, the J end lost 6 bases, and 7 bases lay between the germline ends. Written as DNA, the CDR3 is TGCAGTGCTAAAGGGAGCAATGAGCAGTTCTTC. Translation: CSAKGSNEQFF.